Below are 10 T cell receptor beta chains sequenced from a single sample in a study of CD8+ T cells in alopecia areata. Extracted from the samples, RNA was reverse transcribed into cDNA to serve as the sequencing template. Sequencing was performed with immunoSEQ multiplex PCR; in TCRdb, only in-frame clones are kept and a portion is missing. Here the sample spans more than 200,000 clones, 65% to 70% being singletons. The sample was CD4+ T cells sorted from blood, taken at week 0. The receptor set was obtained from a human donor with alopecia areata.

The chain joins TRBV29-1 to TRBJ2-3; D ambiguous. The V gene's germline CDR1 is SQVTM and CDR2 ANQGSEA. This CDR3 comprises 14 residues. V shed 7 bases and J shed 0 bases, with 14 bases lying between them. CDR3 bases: TGCAGCGCTGTCGAGGTAGCTAGCACAGATACGCAGTATTTT. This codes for CSAVEVASTDTQYF.

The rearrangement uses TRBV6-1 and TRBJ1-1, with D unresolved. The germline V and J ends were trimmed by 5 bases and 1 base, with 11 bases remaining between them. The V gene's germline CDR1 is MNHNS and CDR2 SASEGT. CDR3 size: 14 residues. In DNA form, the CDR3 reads TGTGCCAGCAGTTTAATACAGAGGAACACTGAAGCTTTCTTT. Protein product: CASSLIQRNTEAFF.

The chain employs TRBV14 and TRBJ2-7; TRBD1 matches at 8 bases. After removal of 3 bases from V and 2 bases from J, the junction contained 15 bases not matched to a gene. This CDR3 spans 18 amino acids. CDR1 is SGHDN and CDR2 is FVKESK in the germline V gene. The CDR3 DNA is TGTGCCAGCAGCCATGATAGGCTCCGGGACAGGCATACCTACGAGCAGTACTTC. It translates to CASSHDRLRDRHTYEQYF. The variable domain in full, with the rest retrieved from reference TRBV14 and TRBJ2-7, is EAGVTQFPSHSVIEKGQTVTLRCDPISGHDNLYWYRRVMGKEIKFLLHFVKESKQDESGMPNNRFLAERTGGTYSTLKVQPAELEDSGVYFCASSHDRLRDRHTYEQYFGPGTRLTVT.

The CDR3 nucleotides read TGTGCCAGCAGTGACAGGGGGACAGATACGCAGTATTTT. Translated, it gives CASSDRGTDTQYF. The genes are TRBV2 and TRBJ2-3; 7 positions agree with TRBD1. Germline trimming cut 3 bases from V and 3 bases from J; bases unmatched to any gene: 0. The CDR3 extends over 13 amino acids. Germline V CDR1 and CDR2: SNHLY, FYNNEI.

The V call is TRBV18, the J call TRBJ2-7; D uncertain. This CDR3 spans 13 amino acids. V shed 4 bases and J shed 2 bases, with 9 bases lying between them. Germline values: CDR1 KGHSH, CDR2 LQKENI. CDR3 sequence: CASSLYGTYEQYF. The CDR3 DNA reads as TGTGCCAGCTCACTCTATGGTACCTACGAGCAGTACTTC.

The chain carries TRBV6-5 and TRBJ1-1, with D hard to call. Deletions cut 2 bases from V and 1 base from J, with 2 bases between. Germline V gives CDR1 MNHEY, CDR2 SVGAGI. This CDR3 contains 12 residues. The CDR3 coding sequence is TGTGCCAGCAGTTACAAGAACACTGAAGCTTTCTTT. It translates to CASSYKNTEAFF.

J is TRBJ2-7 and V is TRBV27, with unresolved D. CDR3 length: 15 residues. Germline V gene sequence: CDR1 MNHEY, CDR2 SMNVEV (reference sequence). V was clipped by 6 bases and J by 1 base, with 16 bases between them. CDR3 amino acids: CASSPTGLGSYEQYF. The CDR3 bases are TGTGCCAGCAGCCCGACCGGCCTCGGGTCCTACGAGCAGTACTTC.

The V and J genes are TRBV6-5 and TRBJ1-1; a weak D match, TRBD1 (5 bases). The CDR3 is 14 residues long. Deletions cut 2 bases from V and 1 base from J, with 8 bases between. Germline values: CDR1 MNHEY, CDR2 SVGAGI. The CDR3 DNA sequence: TGTGCCAGCAGTTACGCAGGGCCGAACACTGAAGCTTTCTTT. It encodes CASSYAGPNTEAFF.

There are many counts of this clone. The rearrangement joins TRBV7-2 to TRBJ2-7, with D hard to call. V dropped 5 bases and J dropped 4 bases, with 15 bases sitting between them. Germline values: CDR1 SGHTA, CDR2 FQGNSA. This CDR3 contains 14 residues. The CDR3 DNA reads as TGTGCCAGCAGCCCCTCTCGATCGCTTTACGAGCAGTACTTC. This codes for CASSPSRSLYEQYF.

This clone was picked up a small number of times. Written as DNA, the CDR3 is TGCAGCGTTGAGACAGGGCTTTCCTATGGCTACACCTTC. As protein: CSVETGLSYGYTF. The chain has TRBV29-1 and TRBJ1-2; 7 positions match TRBD1. V lost 3 bases, J lost 4 bases, and 5 bases stayed unmatched. The CDR3 sequence is 13 residues long. Germline CDR1 is SQVTM and CDR2 is ANQGSEA.